The source of this TCR beta chain is a study of CD8+CD57+ T cells in acquired aplastic anemia. This clonotype was observed at least ten times. This CDR3 is built from 13 residues. Germline values: CDR1 DFQATT, CDR2 SNEGSKA (reference sequence). The V end lost 2 bases, the J end lost 7 bases, and 11 bases lay between the germline ends. For CDR3 and TCR beta VDJ profiling, genomic DNA was the template used. MiXCR was run by TCRdb on the reads, yielding one entry per CDR3 protein. The sample has some 180,000 distinct CDR3 sequences, 45% to 50% seen once; the top ten hold around 3%. The V gene is TRBV20-1, the J gene TRBJ1-4, with TRBD1 as a possible D gene (5 bases). The TCR originated in a human donor in good health. Sample: sorted CD4+, CD8+, or CD8+CD57+ T cells (not recorded which) from PBMCs. CDR3 region: CSARQGVGEKLFF. CDR3 in DNA: TGCAGTGCTAGACAGGGAGTAGGTGAAAAACTGTTTTTT.